The T cell receptor beta chain described here comes from a study of glioma-infiltrating T cells. Study-wide results and caveats: Gliomas, especially low-grade, showed above-expected tissue-blood divergence; non-neoplastic patients showed below.

In its sample, this clonotype was seen many times. Its antigen remains unknown. CDR1 SEHNR and CDR2 FQNEAQ come from the germline V gene (reference sequence). The CDR3 runs 15 residues. The V and J ends lost 3 bases and 4 bases, in that order; junction bases with no gene match: 8. Using RNA template, CDR3s of TCR alpha and beta were amplified with iRepertoire arm-PCR. Input was 100-400 ng of tissue mRNA or PBMC total RNA. Via MiXCR, TCRdb re-called the multiplex PCR reads, giving one row per CDR3 protein. The sample yields approximately 110,000 distinct CDR3 sequences, roughly 25% seen once. Sequencing used glioma tissue, nonneoplastic brain tissue, or PBMCs (not recorded which). The chain uses TRBV7-9 and TRBJ2-7, with 8 positions matching TRBD2. The TCR originated in a human donor with low-grade glioma or glioblastoma, undergoing nonglioma brain surgery, or in good health (not recorded which). The CDR3 is CASSFGAGVGYEQYF. CDR3 DNA: TGTGCCAGCAGCTTCGGAGCGGGAGTTGGATACGAGCAGTACTTC.